This is a list of T cell receptor beta chains from one sample in a study of regulatory T cells in long-lasting Graves disease. TCRdb re-called the multiplex PCR reads through MiXCR, storing one row per CDR3 protein. The sample shows 600,000 to 850,000 distinct CDR3 sequences, approximately 29% of them seen only once. The material was peripheral blood mononuclear cells (PBMCs), obtained when the disease was refractory, from a patient treated with antithyroid drugs. The receptors originated from a female donor with Graves disease. CDR3s include the opening cysteine and the closing phenylalanine or tryptophan. The D gene is left open where the match is weak. The size of a clone is reported for some rows only, either as once, few or many, or as a class for expanded clones.

D	J	V	size	DNA	CDR3
NA	TRBJ1-1	TRBV6-1	NA	TGTGCCAGCAGCCCAGGGTCCACCAACACTGAAGCTTTCTTT	CASSPGSTNTEAFF
NA	TRBJ1-1	TRBV19	many	TGTGCCAGCAGTCGGGAGAACACTGAAGCTTTCTTT	CASSRENTEAFF
NA	TRBJ2-7	TRBV7-9	few	TGTGCCAGCAGCTTGAGTCTAGGGAGTGGCGAGCAGTACTTC	CASSLSLGSGEQYF
TRBD1	TRBJ1-2	TRBV6-4	NA	TGTGCCAGCAGTTACGCCCCGGGACAGGGGCCTCTCGCCTTC	CASSYAPGQGPLAF
NA	TRBJ1-1	TRBV11-2	NA	TGTGCCAGCAGCACGACATTGGGCACTGAAGCTTTCTTT	CASSTTLGTEAFF
TRBD1	TRBJ1-1	TRBV5-1	NA	TGCGCCAGCAGCTGGGGATCCGGGACAGGGGGCACTGAAGCTTTCTTT	CASSWGSGTGGTEAFF
NA	TRBJ2-5	TRBV2	many	TGTGCCAGCAGGTTACAGGGTAGAGGTAAAGAGACCCAGTACTTC	CASRLQGRGKETQYF
NA	TRBJ2-7	TRBV2	NA	TGTGCCAGCAGGCTGCCGGGGGTCTGGGAGCAGTACTTC	CASRLPGVWEQYF
TRBD1	TRBJ1-5	TRBV10-2	few	TGCGCCAGCCAGTGGGGACAGGATAGCAATCAGCCCCAGCATTTT	CASQWGQDSNQPQHF
NA	TRBJ2-5	TRBV15	NA	TGTGCCACCAGCACGGAAAGGACGAGGGAGACCCAGTACTTC	CATSTERTRETQYF
TRBD1	TRBJ1-2	TRBV6-1	few	TGTGCCAGCAGTGGGCAGACAGGGGGCAATGGCTACACCTTC	CASSGQTGGNGYTF
NA	TRBJ2-7	TRBV12-5	NA	TGTGCTAGTGGTTTTCGGGGAAGAGGCGAGCAGTACTTC	CASGFRGRGEQYF
NA	TRBJ1-5	TRBV6-5	many	TGTGCCAGCAGTTACGAGGGCCGTCAGCCCCAGCATTTT	CASSYEGRQPQHF
NA	TRBJ1-2	TRBV12-3/TRBV12-4	many	TGTGCCAGCAGTTTCGGGAACATGGGAAACTATGGCTACACCTTC	CASSFGNMGNYGYTF
TRBD1	TRBJ1-2	TRBV28	many	TGTGCCAGCAGTTCAAAGACAGGGCTTGCCTATGGCTACACCTTC	CASSSKTGLAYGYTF